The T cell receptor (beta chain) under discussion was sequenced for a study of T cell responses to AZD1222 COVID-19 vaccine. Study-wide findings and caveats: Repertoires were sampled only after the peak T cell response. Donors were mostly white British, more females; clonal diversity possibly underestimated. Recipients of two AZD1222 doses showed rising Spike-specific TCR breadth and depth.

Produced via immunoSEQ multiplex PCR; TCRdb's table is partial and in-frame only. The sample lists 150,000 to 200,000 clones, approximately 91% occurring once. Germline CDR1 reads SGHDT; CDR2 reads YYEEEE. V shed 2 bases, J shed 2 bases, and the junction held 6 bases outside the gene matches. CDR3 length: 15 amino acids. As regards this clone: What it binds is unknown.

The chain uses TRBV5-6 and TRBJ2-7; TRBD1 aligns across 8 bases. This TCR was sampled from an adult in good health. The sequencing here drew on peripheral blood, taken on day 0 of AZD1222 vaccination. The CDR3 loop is CASSFGQGLTYEQYF. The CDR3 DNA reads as TGTGCCAGCAGCTTTGGACAGGGCCTAACCTACGAGCAGTACTTC.